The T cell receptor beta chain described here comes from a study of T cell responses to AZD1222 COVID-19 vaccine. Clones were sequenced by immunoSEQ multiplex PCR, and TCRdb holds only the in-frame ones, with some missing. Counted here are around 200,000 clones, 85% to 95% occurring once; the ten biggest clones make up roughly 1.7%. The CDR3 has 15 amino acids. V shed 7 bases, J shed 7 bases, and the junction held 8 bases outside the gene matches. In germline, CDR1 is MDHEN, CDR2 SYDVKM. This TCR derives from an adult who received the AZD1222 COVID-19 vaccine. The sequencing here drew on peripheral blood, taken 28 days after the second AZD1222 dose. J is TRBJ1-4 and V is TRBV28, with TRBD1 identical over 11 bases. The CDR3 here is CASTSGDRGVEKLFF. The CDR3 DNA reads TGTGCCAGCACCTCCGGGGACAGGGGGGTTGAAAAACTGTTTTTT. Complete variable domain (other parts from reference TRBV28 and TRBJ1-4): DVKVTQSSRYLVKRTGEKVFLECVQDMDHENMFWYRQDPGLGLRLIYFSYDVKMKEKGDIPEGYSVSREKKERFSLILESASTNQTSMYLCASTSGDRGVEKLFFGSGTQLSVL.